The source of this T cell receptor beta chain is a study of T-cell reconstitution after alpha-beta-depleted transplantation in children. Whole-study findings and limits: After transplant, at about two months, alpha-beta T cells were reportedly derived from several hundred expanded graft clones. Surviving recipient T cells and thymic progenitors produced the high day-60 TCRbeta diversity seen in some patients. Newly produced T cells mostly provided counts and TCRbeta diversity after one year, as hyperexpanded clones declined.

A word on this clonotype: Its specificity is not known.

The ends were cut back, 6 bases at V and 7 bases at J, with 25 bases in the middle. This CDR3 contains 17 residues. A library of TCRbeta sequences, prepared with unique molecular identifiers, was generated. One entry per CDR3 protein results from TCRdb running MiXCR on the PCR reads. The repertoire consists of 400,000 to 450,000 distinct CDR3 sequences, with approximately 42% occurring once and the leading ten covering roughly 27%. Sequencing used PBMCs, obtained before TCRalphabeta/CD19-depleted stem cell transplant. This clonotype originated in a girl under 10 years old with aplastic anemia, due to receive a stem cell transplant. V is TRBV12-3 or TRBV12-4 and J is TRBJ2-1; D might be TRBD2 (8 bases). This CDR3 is CASSLRGLREGQNEQFF. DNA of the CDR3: TGTGCCAGCAGCTTAAGGGGGCTCCGGGAGGGCCAGAATGAGCAGTTCTTC.